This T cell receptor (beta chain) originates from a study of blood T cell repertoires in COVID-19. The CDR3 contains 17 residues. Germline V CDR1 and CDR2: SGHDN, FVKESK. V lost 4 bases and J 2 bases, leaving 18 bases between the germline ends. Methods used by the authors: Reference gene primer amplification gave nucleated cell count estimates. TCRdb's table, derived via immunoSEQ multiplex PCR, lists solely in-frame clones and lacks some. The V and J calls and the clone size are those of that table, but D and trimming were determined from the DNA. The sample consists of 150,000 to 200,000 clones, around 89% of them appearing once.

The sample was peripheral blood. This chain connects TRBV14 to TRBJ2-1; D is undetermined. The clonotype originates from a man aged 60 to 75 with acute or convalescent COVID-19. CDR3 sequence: CASSRRNRVPTYNEQFF. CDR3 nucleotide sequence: TGTGCCAGCAGCCGTCGAAACAGAGTTCCTACCTACAATGAGCAGTTCTTC.